This TCR beta chain was recorded in a study of siplizumab effects on memory and regulatory T cells. In three donor pairs, unstimulated naive, memory, effector memory and TEMRA subsets were sequenced. Points on this clone: What it recognizes is unknown.

General study results and limits: Unstimulated subsets contained matches for only a minor fraction of alloreactive clones. Memory cells seemed less diverse than naive T cells, which seemed major alloresponse contributors.

The assay covered some 100,000 TCR templates per sample. Here immunoSEQ multiplex PCR was the method, and the copy in TCRdb shows in-frame clones only, minus some. This sample yields roughly 69,000 clones, of which roughly 80% are seen a single time; roughly 3.8% belongs to the top ten. Material for sequencing was memory CD4+ T cells sorted from blood. This sequence originates from a human donor in good health.

For the CDR3, the DNA is TGTGCCATCAGACTTACAACGACAGACCACTACACCTTC. It specifies CAIRLTTTDHYTF. This chain connects TRBV10-3 to TRBJ1-2; D possibly corresponds to TRBD1 (5 bases). V lost 6 bases and J lost 10, with 18 bases in between. The CDR3 length is 13 residues. Germline-derived CDR1 and CDR2 are ENHRY and SYGVKD.